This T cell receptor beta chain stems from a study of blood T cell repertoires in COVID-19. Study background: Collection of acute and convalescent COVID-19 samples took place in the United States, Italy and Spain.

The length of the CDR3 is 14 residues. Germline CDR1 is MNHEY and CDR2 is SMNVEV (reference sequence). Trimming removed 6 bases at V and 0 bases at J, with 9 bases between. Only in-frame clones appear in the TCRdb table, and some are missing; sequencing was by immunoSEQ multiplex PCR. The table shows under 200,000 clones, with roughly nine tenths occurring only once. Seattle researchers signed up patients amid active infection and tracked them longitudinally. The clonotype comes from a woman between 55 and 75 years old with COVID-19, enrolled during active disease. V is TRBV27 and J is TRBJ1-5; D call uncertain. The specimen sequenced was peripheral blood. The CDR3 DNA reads TGTGCCAGCAGCCCAGCGTATAGCAATCAGCCCCAGCATTTT. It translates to CASSPAYSNQPQHF.